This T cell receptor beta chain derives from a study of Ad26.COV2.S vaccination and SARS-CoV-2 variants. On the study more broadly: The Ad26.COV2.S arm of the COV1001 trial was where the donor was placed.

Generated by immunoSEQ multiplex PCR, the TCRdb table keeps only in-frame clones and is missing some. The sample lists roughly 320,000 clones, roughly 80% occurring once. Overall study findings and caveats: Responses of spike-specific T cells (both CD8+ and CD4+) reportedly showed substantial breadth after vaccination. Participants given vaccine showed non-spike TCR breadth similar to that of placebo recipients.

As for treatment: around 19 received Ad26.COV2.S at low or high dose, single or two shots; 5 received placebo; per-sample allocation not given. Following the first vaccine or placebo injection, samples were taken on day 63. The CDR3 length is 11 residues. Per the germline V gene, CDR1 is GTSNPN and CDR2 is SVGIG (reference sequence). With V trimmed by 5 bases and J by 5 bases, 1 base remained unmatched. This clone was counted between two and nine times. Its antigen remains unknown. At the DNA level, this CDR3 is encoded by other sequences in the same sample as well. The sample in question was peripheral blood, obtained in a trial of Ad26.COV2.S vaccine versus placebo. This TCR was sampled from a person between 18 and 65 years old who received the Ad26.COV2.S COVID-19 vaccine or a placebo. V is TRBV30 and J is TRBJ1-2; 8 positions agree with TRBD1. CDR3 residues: CAWDRGYGYTF. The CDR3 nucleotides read TGTGCCTGGGACAGGGGATATGGCTACACCTTC.